The next 31 T cell receptor beta chains were all read from a single sample in a study of blood T cells in healthy people across ages. Through a sample-barcoded 5' primer and a J-beta primer mix, a second PCR was run for roughly 7 to 12 cycles. Each CDR3 protein is one row after TCRdb ran MiXCR on the 5' RACE reads. The data hold 650,000 to 800,000 distinct CDR3 sequences, with under 55% observed a single time. Source material: blood. All receptors come from a man in his sixties in good health.

This clonotype has only one observation. V usage is TRBV7-2 and J usage is TRBJ2-1; TRBD1 matches 9 bases. Trimming took 5 bases from V and 7 from J; bases not matched to a gene: 15. The CDR3 is 17 residues long. The germline gives CDR1 SGHTA, CDR2 FQGNSA. The chain's CDR3 is CASSPTTAGQGRNEQFF. CDR3 sequence (DNA): TGTGCCAGCAGCCCAACCACTGCCGGACAGGGGAGGAATGAGCAGTTCTTC.

About this clonotype: A read error may explain this, as a much larger clone is one base away. This rearrangement joins TRBV12-3 or TRBV12-4 to TRBJ1-2; 9 bases match TRBD1. The CDR3 has 13 amino acids. The CDR3 sequence is CASRTGANYGCTF. The CDR3, as DNA: TGTGCCAGCCGGACAGGGGCAAACTATGGCTGCACCTTC.

This clonotype was seen more than once but under ten times. The chain joins TRBV5-1 to TRBJ2-1; D is undetermined. Per the germline V gene, CDR1 is SGHRS and CDR2 is YFSETQ. This CDR3 spans 16 amino acids. V dropped 4 bases and J dropped 0 bases, with 14 bases sitting between them. DNA of the CDR3: TGCGCCAGCAGCCTTTATGGGTCGAGCTCCTACAATGAGCAGTTCTTC. As protein: CASSLYGSSSYNEQFF.

The V and J genes are TRBV18 and TRBJ2-7; TRBD2 matches at 15 bases. The CDR3 consists of 17 residues. The J segment lost 4 bases and the V segment lost 3 bases, leaving 7 bases of the junction unmatched. The germline gives CDR1 KGHSH, CDR2 LQKENI. CDR3 sequence (DNA): TGTGCCAGCTCACCTCGACGGACTAGCGGGAGGGGGTACGAGCAGTACTTC. This gives the protein CASSPRRTSGRGYEQYF. Full variable domain (missing parts from reference TRBV18 and TRBJ2-7): NAGVMQNPRHLVRRRGQEARLRCSPMKGHSHVYWYRQLPEEGLKFMVYLQKENIIDESGMPKERFSAEFPKEGPSILRIQQVVRGDSAAYFCASSPRRTSGRGYEQYFGPGTRLTVT.

This clonotype was recorded a few times. The chain is built from TRBV29-1 and TRBJ1-2; D may be TRBD1 (6 bases). Trimming left V 4 bases short and J 8 bases short, with 11 bases between. This CDR3 spans 11 amino acids. In germline, CDR1 is SQVTM, CDR2 ANQGSEA. In DNA, the CDR3 is TGCAGCGTTGGGGGGGCCGACGGCTACACCTTC. This encodes CSVGGADGYTF.

This chain joins TRBV5-1 and TRBJ2-7, with D perhaps TRBD2 (5 bases). Deletions cut 0 bases from V and 0 bases from J, with 10 bases between. Germline lookup yields CDR1 SGHRS and CDR2 YFSETQ. This CDR3 is built from 15 residues. CDR3 sequence (DNA): TGCGCCAGCAGCTTGGCCGGAGGTGTCTCCTACGAGCAGTACTTC. It specifies CASSLAGGVSYEQYF.

This chain uses TRBV11-2 with TRBJ1-2; D unclear. V dropped 1 base and J dropped 0 bases, with 21 bases sitting between them. The germline V gene has CDR1 SGHAT and CDR2 FQNNGV. The CDR3 length is 19 residues. Here the CDR3 reads CASSLGLGPLEVSNYGYTF. DNA of the CDR3: TGTGCCAGCAGCTTAGGCCTCGGACCTCTAGAAGTGTCTAACTATGGCTACACCTTC.

This clonotype was seen at least ten times. The chain employs TRBV5-1 and TRBJ1-5; unclear D gene. CDR3 size: 13 residues. The germline CDR1 and CDR2 sequences are SGHRS and YFSETQ. The V gene lost 1 base and the J gene lost 3 bases, with 5 bases spanning the gap. The CDR3 DNA reads as TGCGCCAGCAGCTTGTTTACCAATCAGCCCCAGCATTTT. This gives the protein CASSLFTNQPQHF.

This clonotype was detected ten times or more. J is TRBJ1-2 and V is TRBV7-9; the match to TRBD1 covers 7 bases. Trimming removed 5 bases from V and 2 bases from J; junction bases left unmatched: 8. CDR1 is SEHNR, CDR2 FQNEAQ, per germline (reference sequence). The CDR3 has 15 residues. CDR3 in amino acids: CASSASGTENYGYTF. The CDR3 bases are TGTGCCAGCAGCGCCTCCGGGACAGAAAACTATGGCTACACCTTC.

This clonotype turned up a few times. The chain couples TRBV7-2 to TRBJ2-4, with 7 positions matching TRBD2. The DNA end is more similar to TRBJ2-5, so the J call may be wrong. This CDR3 spans 16 amino acids. Germline V CDR1 and CDR2: SGHTA, FQGNSA. The chain's CDR3 is CASSPRPGLVKETQYF. The CDR3 DNA is TGTGCCAGCAGCCCGCGCCCAGGACTAGTGAAAGAGACCCAGTACTTC.

This clonotype was counted between two and nine times. This chain joins TRBV12-3 or TRBV12-4 and TRBJ1-6, with no clear D. The CDR3 spans 14 residues. The V end was cut by 2 bases, the J end by 7 bases, with 9 bases between. CDR3 coding DNA: TGTGCCAGCAGTTTAACATCTCGGAATTCACCCCTCCACTTT. Translating gives CASSLTSRNSPLHF.

The table lists this clonotype with a count of one. This sequence joins TRBV20-1 and TRBJ2-1; 12 positions agree with TRBD2. The CDR3 length is 17 residues. Trimming cost V 2 bases and J 0 bases; bases outside gene matches: 5. CDR1 is DFQATT, CDR2 SNEGSKA, per germline (reference sequence). In DNA, the CDR3 is TGCAGTGCTAGACTAGCGGGGGGGATTAGCTCCTACAATGAGCAGTTCTTC. It translates to CSARLAGGISSYNEQFF.

This clonotype showed up just a few times. The genes are TRBV27 and TRBJ1-2; 8 bases are a match to TRBD1. The V gene end was trimmed by 3 bases and the J gene end by 7 bases; junction bases not matched to a gene: 7. Germline V gives CDR1 MNHEY, CDR2 SMNVEV (reference sequence). The CDR3 contains 14 residues. Here the CDR3 reads CASSFTGGIAGYTF. CDR3 nucleotide sequence: TGTGCCAGCAGTTTCACAGGGGGAATAGCTGGCTACACCTTC.

V is TRBV6-2 or TRBV6-3 and J is TRBJ2-5; D not resolved. The closer fit of TRBJ2-4 to the DNA end suggests the J call may be wrong. The CDR3 spans 16 residues. CDR1 and CDR2 from the germline V gene are MNHEY and SVGEGT. In nucleotides, the CDR3 is TGTGCCAGCAGCATGGACGCGACCGGGTCCAAAAACATTCAGTACTTC. It translates to CASSMDATGSKNIQYF.

This clonotype came up a few times. This chain joins TRBV5-1 and TRBJ2-7; tentative D call: TRBD2 (6 bases). The V gene lost 3 bases and the J gene lost 7 bases, with 14 bases spanning the gap. The CDR3 spans 13 residues. Per the germline V gene, CDR1 is SGHRS and CDR2 is YFSETQ. The CDR3: CASSSTNAGEQYF. The CDR3 nucleotides read TGCGCCAGCAGCTCGACCAATGCGGGGGAGCAGTACTTC. Full variable domain (remainder filled in from reference TRBV5-1 and TRBJ2-7): KAGVTQTPRYLIKTRGQQVTLSCSPISGHRSVSWYQQTPGQGLQFLFEYFSETQRNKGNFPGRFSGRQFSNSRSEMNVSTLELGDSALYLCASSSTNAGEQYFGPGTRLTVT.

The chain joins TRBV20-1 to TRBJ2-3, with D unclear. V lost 3 bases and J 0 bases, leaving 19 bases between the germline ends. Germline V gives CDR1 DFQATT, CDR2 SNEGSKA (reference sequence). The CDR3 loop spans 17 amino acids. CDR3 region: CSASEFQLGSSTDTQYF. The CDR3 nucleotides are TGCAGTGCTAGTGAGTTCCAACTCGGTTCTAGCACAGATACGCAGTATTTT.

This clonotype was picked up a small number of times. J is TRBJ2-5 and V is TRBV7-2; no definite D call. This CDR3 contains 15 residues. V lost 2 bases and J lost 2, with 12 bases in between. Germline assignment: CDR1 SGHTA and CDR2 FQGNSA. The CDR3 nucleotides read TGTGCCAGCAGCTTACAGATGGGGATTCAAGAGACCCAGTACTTC. Its translation: CASSLQMGIQETQYF.

Only a few counts were recorded for this clonotype. V is TRBV3-1 and J is TRBJ2-1; D is possibly TRBD2 (6 bases). Looked up from germline, CDR1 is LGHDT and CDR2 is YNNKEL (reference sequence). The length of the CDR3 is 15 residues. V dropped 2 bases and J dropped 2 bases, with 10 bases sitting between them. The CDR3 sequence: CASSQPGLAYNEQFF. The CDR3 DNA follows: TGTGCCAGCAGCCAACCGGGACTGGCCTACAATGAGCAGTTCTTC.

This clonotype showed up just a few times. The rearrangement links TRBV30 to TRBJ2-3; no clear D. CDR1 and CDR2 (germline): GTSNPN, SVGIG (reference sequence). Trimming shortened V by 5 bases and J by 4 bases, and 7 bases separated the two germline ends. CDR3 length: 11 residues. CDR3 amino acids: CAWASADTQYF. CDR3 bases: TGTGCCTGGGCTTCGGCAGATACGCAGTATTTT.

The chain employs TRBV12-3 or TRBV12-4 and TRBJ2-3; D is unclear. With 1 base removed from V and 0 bases from J, the gap between germline ends came to 11 bases. The CDR3 has 16 residues. The CDR3 is CASSLVSQASTDTQYF. CDR3 DNA sequence: TGTGCCAGCAGTTTAGTAAGTCAGGCTAGCACAGATACGCAGTATTTT.

The V call is TRBV7-9, the J call TRBJ2-1; D not certain. Trimming removed 2 bases at V and 6 bases at J, with 14 bases between. The germline CDR1 and CDR2 sequences are SEHNR and FQNEAQ (reference sequence). This CDR3 is built from 15 residues. The CDR3 DNA reads as TGTGCCAGCAGCTTATGGCCCACTAAGGCCAATGAGCAGTTCTTC. This sequence encodes CASSLWPTKANEQFF.

This clonotype was seen a handful of times. The chain is built from TRBV20-1 and TRBJ2-7; D is perhaps TRBD1 (5 bases). This CDR3 spans 12 amino acids. Germline V CDR1 and CDR2: DFQATT, SNEGSKA (reference sequence). The germline V and J ends were trimmed by 6 bases and 3 bases, with 12 bases remaining between them. The CDR3 DNA sequence: TGCAGTGCATTAAACAGGCGCTACGAGCAGTACTTC. Translating it yields CSALNRRYEQYF.

The rearrangement uses TRBV20-1 and TRBJ1-5; D unresolved. Trimming took off 0 bases at V and 9 bases at J, with 21 bases between the two ends. This CDR3 has 16 residues. The germline V gene encodes CDR1 DFQATT and CDR2 SNEGSKA (reference sequence). The CDR3 reads CSARDNFASRVRPQHF. DNA for the CDR3: TGCAGTGCTAGAGATAACTTCGCTAGTCGTGTGCGGCCCCAGCATTTT.

At least ten counts were recorded for this clonotype. The chain recombines TRBV7-9 with TRBJ2-7; D is ambiguous. The germline V gene has CDR1 SEHNR and CDR2 FQNEAQ (reference sequence). Trimming took off 3 bases at V and 0 bases at J, with 6 bases between the two ends. This CDR3 spans 13 amino acids. The CDR3 DNA sequence: TGTGCCAGCAGCTTTGGCAACTCCTACGAGCAGTACTTC. Its translation: CASSFGNSYEQYF.

The rearrangement links TRBV20-1 to TRBJ1-1; TRBD1 aligns across 9 bases. This CDR3 spans 14 amino acids. Germline V gene lookup returns CDR1 DFQATT and CDR2 SNEGSKA (reference sequence). Trimming took 7 bases from V and 0 from J; bases not matched to a gene: 6. CDR3 region: CSVGTGHMNTEAFF. CDR3 nucleotides: TGCAGTGTCGGGACAGGGCACATGAACACTGAAGCTTTCTTT.

This clonotype was seen repeatedly, ten times or more. V and J are TRBV3-1 and TRBJ2-1; D gene uncertain. Germline values: CDR1 LGHDT, CDR2 YNNKEL (reference sequence). CDR3 length: 11 residues. The ends were cut back, 1 base at V and 9 bases at J, with 4 bases in the middle. CDR3 sequence: CASSQVGEQFF. Here the CDR3 DNA reads TGTGCCAGCAGCCAAGTGGGTGAGCAGTTCTTC.

This clonotype was seen a few times. V is TRBV13 and J is TRBJ2-2; D call uncertain. This CDR3 is built from 16 residues. Trimming stripped 5 bases from V and 0 bases from J, with 13 bases between. Germline V gives CDR1 PRHDT, CDR2 FYEKMQ (reference sequence). The CDR3: CASSVAGPTNTGELFF. CDR3 bases: TGTGCCAGCAGCGTAGCCGGACCAACGAACACCGGGGAGCTGTTTTTT.

Comments on this clonotype: A much larger clonotype is one base distant, so this may be a read error. The chain carries TRBV28 and TRBJ2-3; D is undetermined. The CDR3 totals 12 residues. Germline V gene lookup returns CDR1 MDHEN and CDR2 SYDVKM. With 4 bases removed from V and 6 bases from J, the gap between germline ends came to 8 bases. In DNA, the CDR3 is TGTGCCAGCAGTTCTAGTGACGATACGCAGTATTTT. Protein: CASSSSDDTQYF. Full variable domain (remainder filled in from reference TRBV28 and TRBJ2-3): DVKVTQSSRYLVKRTGEKVFLECVQDMDHENMFWYRQDPGLGLRLIYFSYDVKMKEKGDIPEGYSVSREKKERFSLILESASTNQTSMYLCASSSSDDTQYFGPGTRLTVL.

The chain uses TRBV6-5 and TRBJ2-4; TRBD1 or TRBD2 may be the D gene (6 bases each). The end of the DNA fits TRBJ2-7 better, so the J call may be wrong. Germline V gives CDR1 MNHEY, CDR2 SVGAGI. This CDR3 contains 14 residues. The DNA for the CDR3 is TGTGCCAGCAGTTACGGGGGGCGAACCTACGAGCAGTACTTC. This sequence encodes CASSYGGRTYEQYF.

The chain recombines TRBV4-1 with TRBJ2-7; D is perhaps TRBD1 (8 bases). The CDR3 is 15 residues long. From germline, CDR1 is MGHRA and CDR2 YSYEKL. Trimming left V 6 bases short and J 2 bases short, with 17 bases between. CDR3 loop: CASRLTGEGAYEQYF. The CDR3 DNA sequence: TGCGCCAGCAGGTTGACAGGGGAGGGGGCCTACGAGCAGTACTTC.

The rearrangement uses TRBV12-3 or TRBV12-4 and TRBJ1-1; D may be TRBD1 (6 bases). The CDR3 loop spans 14 amino acids. V was shortened by 7 bases and J by 1 base, with 13 bases between the two germline ends. The CDR3 nucleotides are TGTGCCAGCACCCCGGCAGGGGCGAACACTGAAGCTTTCTTT. Its translation is CASTPAGANTEAFF.